The clone carrying this TCR beta chain was counted a single time. The data derive from a study of T cells in tuberculosis. TCRdb's table, derived via immunoSEQ multiplex PCR, lists solely in-frame clones and lacks some. The table records about 88,000 clones, roughly 90% of them present only once. Sorting used thawed, overnight-rested PBMC stained with anti-CD3, a viability dye and GMM-loaded CD1B tetramer. The CD1B tetramers carried C32 glucose monomycolate purified from Rhodococcus equi. Trimming removed 2 bases from V and 5 bases from J; junction bases left unmatched: 8. The CDR3 spans 17 residues. Germline V lookup: CDR1 SGHRS, CDR2 YFSETQ.

This sequence joins TRBV5-1 and TRBJ2-1, with 12 nucleotides matching TRBD2. Specimen: CD1b-GMM tetramer-negative cells sorted from PBMCs. This receptor was taken from an adult woman with latent tuberculosis. CDR3 loop: CASSFRLAGVHHNEQFF. The CDR3 nucleotides are TGCGCCAGCAGCTTTAGACTAGCGGGGGTTCACCACAATGAGCAGTTCTTC.